This T cell receptor (beta chain) was recovered during a study of cytomegalovirus exposure and HLA in healthy donors. Study-wide results and limits: Common viral pathogens seemed to be connected with several of the most significant clusters, according to a later analysis. A later analysis, which compared TCR beta chains of equal frequency, found the HLA-associated ones more clonally expanded. Based on reports, TCR beta sequences accurately predicted HLA-A and HLA-B alleles for most subjects.

The study ran its PCR with 60 Vbeta and 13 Jbeta primers. Profiling relied on immunoSEQ multiplex PCR, and the TCRdb table lists in-frame clones only, not all of them. In the table there are around 140,000 clones, over 60% of which are singletons. A word on this clone: Its target is not known.

Sequencing used PBMCs. This receptor was identified in a woman aged 55-70 years in good health and CMV-seronegative.

The CDR3 bases are TGTGCCAGCACGTGGGGACCCGGGGGCAATGAGCAGTTCTTC. Protein product: CASTWGPGGNEQFF. The rearrangement links TRBV14 to TRBJ2-1; D might be TRBD2 (6 bases). The germline V and J ends were trimmed by 7 bases and 6 bases, with 16 bases remaining between them. The CDR3 runs 14 residues. CDR1 and CDR2 (germline): SGHDN, FVKESK.